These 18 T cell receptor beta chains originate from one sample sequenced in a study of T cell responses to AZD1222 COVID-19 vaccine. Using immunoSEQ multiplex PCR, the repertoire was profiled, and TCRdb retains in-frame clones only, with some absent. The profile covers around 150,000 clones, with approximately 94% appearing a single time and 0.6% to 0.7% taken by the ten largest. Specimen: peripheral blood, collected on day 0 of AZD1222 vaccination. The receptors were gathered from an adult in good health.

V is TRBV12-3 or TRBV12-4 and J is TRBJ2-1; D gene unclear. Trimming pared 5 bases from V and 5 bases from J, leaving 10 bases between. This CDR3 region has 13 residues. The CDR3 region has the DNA TGTGCCAGCAGTGTCATGGAGAACAATGAGCAGTTCTTC. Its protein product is CASSVMENNEQFF.

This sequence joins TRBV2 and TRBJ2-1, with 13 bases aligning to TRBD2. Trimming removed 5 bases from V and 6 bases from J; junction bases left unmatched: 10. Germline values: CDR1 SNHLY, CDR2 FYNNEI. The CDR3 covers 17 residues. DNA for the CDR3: TGTGCCAGCAGTAAACTCGCCCGGACTAGCGGGAGCAATGAGCAGTTCTTC. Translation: CASSKLARTSGSNEQFF.

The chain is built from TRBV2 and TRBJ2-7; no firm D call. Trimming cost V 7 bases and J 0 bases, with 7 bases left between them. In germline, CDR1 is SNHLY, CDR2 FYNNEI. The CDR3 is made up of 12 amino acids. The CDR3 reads CASKVSSYEQYF. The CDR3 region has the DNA TGTGCCAGCAAAGTTAGCTCCTACGAGCAGTACTTC.

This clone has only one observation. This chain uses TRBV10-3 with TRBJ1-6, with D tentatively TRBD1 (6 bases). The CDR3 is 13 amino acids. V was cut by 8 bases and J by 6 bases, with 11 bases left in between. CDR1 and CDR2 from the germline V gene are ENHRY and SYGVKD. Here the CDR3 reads CAISGTINSPLHF. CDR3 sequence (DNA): TGTGCCATCTCCGGGACAATTAATTCACCCCTCCACTTT.

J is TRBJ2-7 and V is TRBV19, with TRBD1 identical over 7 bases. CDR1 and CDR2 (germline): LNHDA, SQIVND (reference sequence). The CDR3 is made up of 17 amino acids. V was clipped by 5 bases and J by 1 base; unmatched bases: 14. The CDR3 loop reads CASSWAVGTDLSYEQYF. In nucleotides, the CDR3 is TGTGCCAGTAGTTGGGCCGTGGGGACAGACCTATCCTACGAGCAGTACTTC.

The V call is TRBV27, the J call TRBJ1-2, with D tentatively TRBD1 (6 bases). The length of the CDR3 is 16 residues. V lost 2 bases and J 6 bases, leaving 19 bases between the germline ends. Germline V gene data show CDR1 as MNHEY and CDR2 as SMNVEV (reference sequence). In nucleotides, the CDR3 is TGTGCCAGCAGTTTAATCCCCCAGGGGCTGGCGAATGGCTACACCTTC. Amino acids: CASSLIPQGLANGYTF.

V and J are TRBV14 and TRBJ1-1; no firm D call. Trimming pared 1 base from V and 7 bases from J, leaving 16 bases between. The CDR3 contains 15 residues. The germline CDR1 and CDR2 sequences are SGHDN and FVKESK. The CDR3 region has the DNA TGTGCCAGCAGCCAAGTGGCAGGCCCTATGAGTGAAGCTTTCTTT. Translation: CASSQVAGPMSEAFF. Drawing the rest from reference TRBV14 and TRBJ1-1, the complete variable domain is EAGVTQFPSHSVIEKGQTVTLRCDPISGHDNLYWYRRVMGKEIKFLLHFVKESKQDESGMPNNRFLAERTGGTYSTLKVQPAELEDSGVYFCASSQVAGPMSEAFFGQGTRLTVV.

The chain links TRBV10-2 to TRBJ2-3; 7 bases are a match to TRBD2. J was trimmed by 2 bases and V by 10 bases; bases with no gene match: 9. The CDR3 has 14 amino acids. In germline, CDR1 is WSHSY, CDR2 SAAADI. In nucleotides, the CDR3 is TGCGCCACAGCCCTTACTAGCGCCACAGATACGCAGTATTTT. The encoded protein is CATALTSATDTQYF.

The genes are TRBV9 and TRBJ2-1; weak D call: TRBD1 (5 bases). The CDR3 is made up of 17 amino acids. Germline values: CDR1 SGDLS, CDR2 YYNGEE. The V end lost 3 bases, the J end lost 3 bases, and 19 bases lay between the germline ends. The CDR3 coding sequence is TGTGCCAGCAGCGCCGGGTCCCAGGGCCCTTTCTACAATGAGCAGTTCTTC. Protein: CASSAGSQGPFYNEQFF.

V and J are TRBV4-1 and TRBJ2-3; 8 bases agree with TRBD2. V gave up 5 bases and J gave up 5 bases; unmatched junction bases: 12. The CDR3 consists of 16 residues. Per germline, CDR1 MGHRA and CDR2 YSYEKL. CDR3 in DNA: TGCGCCAGCAGCGGATCCGGGACTAGGAAGCAAGATACGCAGTATTTT. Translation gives CASSGSGTRKQDTQYF.

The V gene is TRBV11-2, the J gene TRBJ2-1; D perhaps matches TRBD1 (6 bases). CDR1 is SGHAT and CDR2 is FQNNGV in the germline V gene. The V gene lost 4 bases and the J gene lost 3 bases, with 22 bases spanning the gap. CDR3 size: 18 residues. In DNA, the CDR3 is TGTGCCAGCAGCTCAGGGGCAGGAGGCCCTTTCGGCTACAATGAGCAGTTCTTC. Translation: CASSSGAGGPFGYNEQFF.

The DNA of the CDR3 is TGTGCCATCTCGATCGACAGGGGGAGGTTTTTGTACACTGAAGCTTTCTTT. It specifies CAISIDRGRFLYTEAFF. The chain uses TRBV10-3 and TRBJ1-1, with 9 positions matching TRBD1. The trim removed 8 bases at V and 3 bases at J, leaving 16 bases unmatched. The germline CDR1 and CDR2 sequences are ENHRY and SYGVKD. The CDR3 totals 17 residues.

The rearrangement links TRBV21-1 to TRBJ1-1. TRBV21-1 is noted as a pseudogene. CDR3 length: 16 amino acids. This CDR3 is CASSKRPSAENTEAFF. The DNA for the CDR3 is TGTGCCAGCAGCAAAAGGCCCTCAGCCGAGAACACTGAAGCTTTCTTT.

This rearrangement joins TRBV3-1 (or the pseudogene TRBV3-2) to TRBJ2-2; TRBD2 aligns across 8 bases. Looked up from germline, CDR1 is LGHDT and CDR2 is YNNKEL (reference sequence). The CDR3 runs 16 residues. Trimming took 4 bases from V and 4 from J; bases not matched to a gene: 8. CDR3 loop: CASSRAAGDGTGELFF. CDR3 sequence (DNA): TGTGCCAGCAGCCGAGCAGCGGGAGATGGCACCGGGGAGCTGTTTTTT.

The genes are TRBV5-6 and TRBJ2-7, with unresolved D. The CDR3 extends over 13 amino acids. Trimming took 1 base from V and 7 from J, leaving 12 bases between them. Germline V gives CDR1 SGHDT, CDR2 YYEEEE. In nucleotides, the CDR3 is TGTGCCAGCAGCTTGACAGCCGCAAGGGAGCAGTACTTC. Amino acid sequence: CASSLTAAREQYF.

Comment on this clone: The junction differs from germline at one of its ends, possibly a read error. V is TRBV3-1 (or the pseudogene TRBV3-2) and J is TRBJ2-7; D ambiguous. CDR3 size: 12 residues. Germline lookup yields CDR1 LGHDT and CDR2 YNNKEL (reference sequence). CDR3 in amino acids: CASGQLRDEQYF. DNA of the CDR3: TGTGCCAGCGGCCAACTCCGGGACGAGCAGTACTTC.

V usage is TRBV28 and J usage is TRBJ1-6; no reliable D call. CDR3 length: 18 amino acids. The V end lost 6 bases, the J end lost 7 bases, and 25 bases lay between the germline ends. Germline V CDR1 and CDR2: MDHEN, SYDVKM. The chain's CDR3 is CASSPPWRQANVNSPLHF. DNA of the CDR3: TGTGCCAGCAGCCCCCCCTGGAGGCAGGCAAACGTAAATTCACCCCTCCACTTT. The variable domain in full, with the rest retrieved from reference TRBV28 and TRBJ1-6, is DVKVTQSSRYLVKRTGEKVFLECVQDMDHENMFWYRQDPGLGLRLIYFSYDVKMKEKGDIPEGYSVSREKKERFSLILESASTNQTSMYLCASSPPWRQANVNSPLHFGNGTRLTVT.

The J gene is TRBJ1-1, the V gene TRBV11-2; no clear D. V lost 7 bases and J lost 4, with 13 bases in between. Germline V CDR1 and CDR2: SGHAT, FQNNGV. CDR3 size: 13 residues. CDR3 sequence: CASNTAGVTEAFF. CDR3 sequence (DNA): TGTGCCAGCAACACCGCAGGAGTCACTGAAGCTTTCTTT.